This T cell receptor beta chain comes out of a study of blood T cell repertoires in COVID-19. Overall study context: Whether acute or convalescent, the COVID-19 samples came from the United States, Italy and Spain. The analysed material was cDNA or gDNA that came from T cells, B-cell-depleted T cells, or PBMCs.

Authors' methods: Amplifying reference gene primers gave estimates of nucleated cell counts. Produced via immunoSEQ multiplex PCR; TCRdb's table is partial and in-frame only. From that table come the V and J calls and clone size; the DNA was used to work out D and trimming. The repertoire consists of about 77,000 clones, with about 91% occurring once and the leading ten covering around 7%. CDR1 is LGHDT and CDR2 is YNNKEL in the germline V gene (reference sequence). V lost 0 bases and J 10 bases, leaving 9 bases between the germline ends. The CDR3 totals 12 residues. Sequenced input: peripheral blood. The gene calls are TRBV3-1 (or the pseudogene TRBV3-2) and TRBJ1-2; perhaps TRBD1 as D (6 bases). This TCR derives from an elderly woman with acute or convalescent COVID-19. CDR3 sequence reads: CASSQELGHYTF. The CDR3 nucleotides are TGTGCCAGCAGCCAAGAATTGGGACACTACACCTTC.